These T cell receptor beta chains were read from a single sample in a study of CD8+CD57+ T cells in acquired aplastic anemia. One entry per CDR3 protein results from TCRdb running MiXCR on the reads. Of approximately 190,000 distinct CDR3 sequences listed, nearly 50% are singletons. Sequencing used sorted CD4+, CD8+, or CD8+CD57+ T cells (not recorded which) from PBMCs. These receptors all stem from a human donor with aplastic anemia. Both conserved end residues are part of each CDR3. D genes are given only for firm matches. Clone size, where shown, is once, few, many, or a class for clones that have expanded.

abundance: many
j_gene: TRBJ1-1
v_gene: TRBV6-1
d_gene: TRBD1
len: 15
CDR3nt: TGTGCCAGCAGCGACCCAGGGGGAGGGAACACTGAAGCTTTCTTT
CDR3aa: CASSDPGGGNTEAFF

abundance: few
j_gene: TRBJ2-6
v_gene: TRBV15
d_gene: NA
len: 13
CDR3nt: TGTGCCACCAGGGGTGCTGGGGCCAACGTCCTGACTTTC
CDR3aa: CATRGAGANVLTF

abundance: many
j_gene: TRBJ2-6
v_gene: TRBV2
d_gene: NA
len: 15
CDR3nt: TGTGCCAGCAGTACAAGGGGGTCTGGGGCCAACGTCCTGACTTTC
CDR3aa: CASSTRGSGANVLTF

abundance: NA
j_gene: TRBJ2-1
v_gene: TRBV15
d_gene: TRBD2
len: 16
CDR3nt: TGTGCCACTAGCAGAGATTTTAGCGGGATTGGCGATGAGCAGTTCTTC
CDR3aa: CATSRDFSGIGDEQFF

abundance: NA
j_gene: TRBJ2-3
v_gene: TRBV20-1
d_gene: NA
len: 13
CDR3nt: TGCAGCCCAGAGTTGGCCTCCACAGATACGCAGTATTTT
CDR3aa: CSPELASTDTQYF

abundance: NA
j_gene: TRBJ2-2
v_gene: TRBV19
d_gene: TRBD2
len: 18
CDR3nt: TGTGCCAGTACTCCTTTCGGACGTCTAGCGGGGGGGACCGGGGAGCTGTTTTTT
CDR3aa: CASTPFGRLAGGTGELFF

abundance: NA
j_gene: TRBJ1-2
v_gene: TRBV2
d_gene: TRBD1
len: 13
CDR3nt: TGTGCCAGCAGTGGGGGACAGGGTGGTGGCTACACCTTC
CDR3aa: CASSGGQGGGYTF

abundance: many
j_gene: TRBJ2-5
v_gene: TRBV5-6
d_gene: NA
len: 12
CDR3nt: TGTGCCAGCAGCTTGGCGGGGGCATATGGGTACTTC
CDR3aa: CASSLAGAYGYF

abundance: NA
j_gene: TRBJ2-1
v_gene: TRBV24-1
d_gene: NA
len: 16
CDR3nt: TGTGCCACCAGTGACGCGACAGGCGGGTCCTACAATGAGCAGTTCTTC
CDR3aa: CATSDATGGSYNEQFF

abundance: many
j_gene: TRBJ2-3
v_gene: TRBV18
d_gene: NA
len: 13
CDR3nt: TGTGCCAGCTCACCACGGGGGAAGGATACGCAGTATTTT
CDR3aa: CASSPRGKDTQYF